Each of the 18 T cell receptor beta chains below was sequenced from the same sample in a study of T cell responses to AZD1222 COVID-19 vaccine. The method was immunoSEQ multiplex PCR; TCRdb's version includes in-frame clones alone and lacks a portion of them. The table has 200,000 to 300,000 clones, more than 80% seen once; the top ten hold around 0.5%. Specimen: peripheral blood, collected on day 0 of AZD1222 vaccination. Receptors originate from an adult in good health.

About this clone itself: The identical CDR3 is also encoded by other nucleotide sequences in the sample. The rearrangement joins TRBV28 to TRBJ2-2; D gene unclear. The CDR3 is 15 amino acids. In germline, CDR1 is MDHEN, CDR2 SYDVKM. V was clipped by 3 bases and J by 0 bases, with 8 bases between them. CDR3 DNA sequence: TGTGCCAGCAGTTTTTCCAGGCCGAACACCGGGGAGCTGTTTTTT. Protein product: CASSFSRPNTGELFF.

The chain uses TRBV2 and TRBJ1-4; a possible D gene is TRBD1 (6 bases). CDR3 length equals 14 residues. V lost 5 bases to trimming and J lost 8 bases, with 15 bases between them. Looked up from germline, CDR1 is SNHLY and CDR2 is FYNNEI. CDR3 coding DNA: TGTGCCAGCAGTTTACAGGGAACGGGGGAAAAACTGTTTTTT. Translating gives CASSLQGTGEKLFF.

This chain connects TRBV7-9 to TRBJ1-1; D unclear. The CDR3 has 13 residues. Germline values: CDR1 SEHNR, CDR2 FQNEAQ (reference sequence). Trimming shortened V by 3 bases and J by 1 base, and 6 bases separated the two germline ends. The CDR3 DNA is TGTGCCAGCAGCTTTGCCGAGAACACTGAAGCTTTCTTT. This codes for CASSFAENTEAFF. The full variable domain, in which reference TRBV7-9 and TRBJ1-1 provide the parts outside the CDR3, is DTGVSQNPRHKITKRGQNVTFRCDPISEHNRLYWYRQTLGQGPEFLTYFQNEAQLEKSRLLSDRFSAERPKGSFSTLEIQRTEQGDSAMYLCASSFAENTEAFFGQGTRLTVV.

The J gene is TRBJ2-1, the V gene TRBV7-6, with D possibly being TRBD1 (5 bases). V was shortened by 1 base and J by 8 bases, with 15 bases between the two germline ends. CDR1 is SGHVS, CDR2 FNYEAQ, per germline. The CDR3 runs to 15 residues. Written as DNA, the CDR3 is TGTGCCAGCAGCTTAGACGGCAGGGTGGTGGATGAGCAGTTCTTC. It yields the protein CASSLDGRVVDEQFF.

The chain is built from TRBV2 and TRBJ2-7; 7 nucleotides match TRBD2. J gave up 3 bases and V 0 bases, and 2 bases lay outside the gene matches. CDR3 size: 14 residues. Germline values: CDR1 SNHLY, CDR2 FYNNEI. The CDR3 region has the DNA TGTGCCAGCAGTGAAGCCCCGGGGGGCTACGAGCAGTACTTC. Translation gives CASSEAPGGYEQYF.

V usage is TRBV3-1 (or the pseudogene TRBV3-2) and J usage is TRBJ2-3; unclear D gene. The CDR3 runs 15 residues. V lost 5 bases and J lost 0, with 12 bases in between. Per the germline V gene, CDR1 is LGHDT and CDR2 is YNNKEL (reference sequence). CDR3 in amino acids: CASSKGSSSTDTQYF. The CDR3 region has the DNA TGTGCCAGCAGCAAAGGGTCCTCTAGCACAGATACGCAGTATTTT.

The chain joins TRBV7-6 to TRBJ1-1; D remains unclear. The germline CDR1 and CDR2 sequences are SGHVS and FNYEAQ. V was trimmed by 2 bases and J by 2 bases, leaving 9 bases between them. CDR3 size: 14 residues. CDR3: CASSLRQSNTEAFF. The CDR3 coding sequence is TGTGCCAGCAGCTTAAGGCAGAGCAACACTGAAGCTTTCTTT.

The chain carries TRBV12-3 or TRBV12-4 and TRBJ2-5, with D perhaps given as TRBD1 or TRBD2 (5 bases each). V dropped 5 bases and J dropped 1 base, with 8 bases sitting between them. This CDR3 has 13 amino acids. Here the CDR3 reads CASSRDPQETQYF. The DNA for the CDR3 is TGTGCCAGCAGTAGGGACCCCCAAGAGACCCAGTACTTC.

The chain is built from TRBV27 and TRBJ2-1, with 8 bases identical to TRBD1. The germline V gene encodes CDR1 MNHEY and CDR2 SMNVEV (reference sequence). V was pared by 5 bases and J by 2 bases, with 5 bases of the junction left unmatched. CDR3 length: 15 residues. CDR3 nucleotide sequence: TGTGCCAGCAGTGCAGGGGGCGGTCCCTACAATGAGCAGTTCTTC. Translating it yields CASSAGGGPYNEQFF.

The V call is TRBV5-4, the J call TRBJ1-3; D remains unclear. Deletions cut 1 base from V and 0 bases from J, with 5 bases between. The germline V gene has CDR1 SGHNT and CDR2 YYREEE (reference sequence). This CDR3 comprises 14 residues. The CDR3 bases are TGTGCCAGCAGCTTGTCCGGCTCTGGAAACACCATATATTTT. This translates into CASSLSGSGNTIYF.

CDR3 protein: CATSRERGQTYTEAFF. CDR3 in DNA: TGTGCCACCAGCAGAGAAAGGGGACAAACCTACACTGAAGCTTTCTTT. The V and J genes are TRBV15 and TRBJ1-1; D may be TRBD1 (6 bases). The CDR3 runs 16 residues. V dropped 0 bases and J dropped 3 bases, with 14 bases sitting between them. The germline V gene encodes CDR1 LNHNV and CDR2 YYDKDF (reference sequence). The whole variable domain, filled in from reference TRBV15 and TRBJ1-1, reads DAMVIQNPRYQVTQFGKPVTLSCSQTLNHNVMYWYQQKSSQAPKLLFHYYDKDFNNEADTPDNFQSRRPNTSFCFLDIRSPGLGDTAMYLCATSRERGQTYTEAFFGQGTRLTVV.

For this clone: Other nucleotide sequences in the sample specify the same CDR3. V is TRBV29-1 and J is TRBJ2-4, with D unresolved. Trimming stripped 4 bases from V and 5 bases from J, with 6 bases between. The CDR3 length is 11 residues. Germline assignment: CDR1 SQVTM and CDR2 ANQGSEA. The CDR3 DNA follows: TGCAGCGTTGGAAGTCAAAACATTCAGTACTTC. Its translation: CSVGSQNIQYF.

The CDR3 loop reads CASGKGYNQPQHF. As DNA, the CDR3 is TGTGCCAGCGGGAAAGGATACAATCAGCCCCAGCATTTT. The chain uses TRBV2 and TRBJ1-5; no clear D gene. V gave up 8 bases and J gave up 3 bases, with 11 bases separating them. The germline V gene encodes CDR1 SNHLY and CDR2 FYNNEI. The CDR3 has 13 amino acids.

The V and J genes are TRBV21-1 and TRBJ1-5. TRBV21-1 is a pseudogene. This CDR3 comprises 16 residues. The chain's CDR3 is CASSKAGREENQPQHF. The CDR3 DNA reads as TGTGCCAGCAGCAAAGCCGGCAGGGAGGAAAATCAGCCCCAGCATTTT.

The rearrangement uses TRBV19 and TRBJ1-1, with D possibly being TRBD1 (5 bases). CDR3 length: 14 residues. V lost 7 bases and J lost 5, with 17 bases in between. In germline, CDR1 is LNHDA, CDR2 SQIVND (reference sequence). In DNA, the CDR3 is TGTGCCAGTACGAGGGTAGGGGTGGAGACTGAAGCTTTCTTT. It specifies CASTRVGVETEAFF.

V usage is TRBV19 and J usage is TRBJ1-1; D ambiguous. V was trimmed by 3 bases and J by 0 bases, leaving 14 bases between them. This CDR3 has 16 amino acids. The germline gives CDR1 LNHDA, CDR2 SQIVND (reference sequence). The CDR3 bases are TGTGCCAGTAGTATCTACGGGTCCCCTATGAACACTGAAGCTTTCTTT. Amino acid sequence: CASSIYGSPMNTEAFF.

The rearrangement uses TRBV6-5 and TRBJ2-7; weak D call: TRBD2 (5 bases). The CDR3 extends over 12 amino acids. Germline CDR1 MNHEY, CDR2 SVGAGI. Trimming removed 8 bases at V and 2 bases at J, with 10 bases between. CDR3 bases: TGTGCCAGCGGTCAGCGGACCTACGAGCAGTACTTC. This gives the protein CASGQRTYEQYF.

The rearrangement joins TRBV18 to TRBJ1-2; D unresolved. V lost 3 bases, J lost 5 bases, and 10 bases lay in between. From germline, CDR1 is KGHSH and CDR2 LQKENI. CDR3 length: 13 residues. The CDR3 region is CASSPTDGYGYTF. CDR3 coding DNA: TGTGCCAGCTCACCCACGGACGGATATGGCTACACCTTC.